The 27 T cell receptor beta chains in this list originate from one sample, sequenced in a study of blood T cell repertoires in COVID-19. The method was immunoSEQ multiplex PCR; TCRdb's version includes in-frame clones alone and lacks a portion of them. The sample records some 200,000 clones, about 89% being singletons. Sequenced sample: PBMCs or T cells enriched from blood (not recorded which). The receptor set was obtained from a woman between 18 and 29 years old who had recovered from COVID-19.

Here the CDR3 reads CASSLGLGWDSNQPQHF. CDR3 DNA: TGTGCCAGCAGCTTGGGGCTAGGCTGGGATAGCAATCAGCCCCAGCATTTT. The V and J genes are TRBV7-6 and TRBJ1-5, with a weak D call TRBD1 (5 bases). The germline V and J ends were trimmed by 3 bases and 0 bases, with 15 bases remaining between them. CDR1 and CDR2 from the germline V gene are SGHVS and FNYEAQ. The CDR3 totals 17 residues.

This chain joins TRBV30 and TRBJ2-7; 7 positions agree with TRBD1. Germline V CDR1 and CDR2: GTSNPN, SVGIG (reference sequence). This CDR3 contains 13 residues. Unmatched junction bases numbered 1, after V lost 0 bases and J lost 2 bases. For the CDR3, the DNA is TGTGCCTGGAGTGTACAGGGGACCTACGAGCAGTACTTC. Translated: CAWSVQGTYEQYF.

The chain carries TRBV7-8 and TRBJ2-5; the D gene is possibly TRBD2 (5 bases). The CDR3 is 14 residues long. The germline CDR1 and CDR2 sequences are SGHVS and FQNEAQ. V lost 2 bases, J lost 1 base, and 8 bases lay in between. The CDR3 nucleotides read TGTGCCAGCAGCTTATTGGCGGGCCAAGAGACCCAGTACTTC. As protein: CASSLLAGQETQYF.

This clone was observed a few times. The genes are TRBV2 and TRBJ2-3; 7 bases align to TRBD1. The CDR3 runs to 18 residues. V was pared by 2 bases and J by 1 base, with 12 bases of the junction left unmatched. Germline V lookup: CDR1 SNHLY, CDR2 FYNNEI. The CDR3, as DNA: TGTGCCAGCAGTGAATGGCTGGGACAGATTGAGCGCACAGATACGCAGTATTTT. Amino acids: CASSEWLGQIERTDTQYF. Filled out from reference TRBV2 and TRBJ2-3, the complete variable domain reads EPEVTQTPSHQVTQMGQEVILRCVPISNHLYFYWYRQILGQKVEFLVSFYNNEISEKSEIFDDQFSVERPDGSNFTLKIRSTKLEDSAMYFCASSEWLGQIERTDTQYFGPGTRLTVL.

The chain joins TRBV10-3 to TRBJ2-7; perhaps TRBD1 as D (5 bases). V was pared by 6 bases and J by 9 bases, with 15 bases between. CDR1 is ENHRY, CDR2 SYGVKD, per germline. This CDR3 contains 12 residues. CDR3 bases: TGTGCCATCAGGAGCGCAGGGTCGGGGCAGTACTTC. Residues: CAIRSAGSGQYF.

This chain joins TRBV5-1 and TRBJ2-7, with a weak D call TRBD1 (6 bases). CDR3 size: 14 residues. Trimming shortened V by 4 bases and J by 2 bases, and 13 bases separated the two germline ends. CDR1 is SGHRS, CDR2 YFSETQ, per germline. The CDR3 sequence: CASSPDRIAYEQYF. The CDR3 DNA sequence: TGCGCCAGCAGCCCAGACAGGATCGCCTACGAGCAGTACTTC. Drawing the rest from reference TRBV5-1 and TRBJ2-7, the complete variable domain is KAGVTQTPRYLIKTRGQQVTLSCSPISGHRSVSWYQQTPGQGLQFLFEYFSETQRNKGNFPGRFSGRQFSNSRSEMNVSTLELGDSALYLCASSPDRIAYEQYFGPGTRLTVT.

V gene TRBV27 combines with J gene TRBJ2-3, with TRBD1 matching 8 bases. Per germline, CDR1 MNHEY and CDR2 SMNVEV (reference sequence). J was trimmed by 4 bases and V by 2 bases; bases with no gene match: 5. The CDR3 spans 15 residues. CDR3 amino acids: CASSLAPRGPDTQYF. The CDR3 nucleotides are TGTGCCAGCAGTTTAGCCCCCAGGGGGCCAGATACGCAGTATTTT.

This clone was seen just once. CDR3: CASSYLQGGYGYTF. In DNA, the CDR3 is TGTGCCAGCAGTTACCTCCAAGGGGGCTATGGCTACACCTTC. This sequence joins TRBV6-5 and TRBJ1-2, with D possibly matching TRBD1 (6 bases). Germline V gives CDR1 MNHEY, CDR2 SVGAGI. The CDR3 length is 14 residues. V was shortened by 2 bases and J by 4 bases, with 11 bases between the two germline ends.

This sequence joins TRBV27 and TRBJ1-4; 10 nucleotides line up with TRBD1. In germline, CDR1 is MNHEY, CDR2 SMNVEV (reference sequence). The CDR3 is made up of 15 amino acids. After removal of 3 bases from V and 6 bases from J, the junction contained 4 bases not matched to a gene. CDR3 sequence (DNA): TGTGCCAGCAGTTTTGGGGACAGGGGCGATGAAAAACTGTTTTTT. Its protein is CASSFGDRGDEKLFF.

This sequence joins TRBV21-1 and TRBJ1-6; TRBD1, the table's D call, was not compared with the DNA. TRBV21-1 is classified as a pseudogene. CDR3 length equals 15 residues. This chain's CDR3 is CASKWGAFGNSPLHF. CDR3 nucleotide sequence: TGTGCCAGCAAGTGGGGCGCATTTGGTAATTCACCCCTCCACTTT.

This clone appeared a single time. The rearrangement uses TRBV11-2 and TRBJ2-6, with 10 bases that match TRBD1. The trim removed 6 bases at V and 11 bases at J, leaving 10 bases unmatched. CDR3 length: 15 amino acids. Germline V gene lookup returns CDR1 SGHAT and CDR2 FQNNGV. This CDR3 reads CASSRPGQGLHVLTF. The CDR3 region has the DNA TGTGCCAGCAGTCGACCGGGACAGGGGCTCCACGTCCTGACTTTC.

V usage is TRBV27 and J usage is TRBJ1-1, with TRBD1 identical over 8 bases. The CDR3 loop spans 15 amino acids. Germline CDR1 and CDR2: MNHEY and SMNVEV (reference sequence). V was clipped by 4 bases and J by 4 bases; unmatched bases: 8. CDR3 sequence: CASSSRTGLGTEAFF. As DNA, the CDR3 is TGTGCCAGCAGTTCCCGGACAGGGCTTGGCACTGAAGCTTTCTTT.

This sequence joins TRBV7-9 and TRBJ1-2; 9 nucleotides match TRBD1. This CDR3 has 15 residues. Germline V gene data show CDR1 as SEHNR and CDR2 as FQNEAQ (reference sequence). Losses at the gene ends were 5 bases for V and 2 bases for J; bases not matched to a gene: 6. CDR3 sequence: CASSPGDRENYGYTF. CDR3 coding DNA: TGTGCCAGCAGCCCGGGGGACAGGGAAAACTATGGCTACACCTTC.

V gene TRBV9 combines with J gene TRBJ1-2; possibly TRBD1 for D (6 bases). Germline loops: CDR1 SGDLS, CDR2 YYNGEE. The CDR3 runs 14 residues. With 3 bases removed from V and 8 bases from J, the gap between germline ends came to 17 bases. The CDR3 spells CASSGGGLGTGYTF. In DNA form, the CDR3 reads TGTGCCAGCAGCGGCGGGGGCCTCGGGACGGGCTACACCTTC.

This clone was observed a single time. The sample carries other DNA sequences with the same CDR3. The chain joins TRBV7-3 to TRBJ2-1; TRBD2 matches at 10 bases. With 2 bases clipped from V and 5 bases from J, the junction kept 3 bases outside the gene matches. The germline V gene encodes CDR1 SGHTA and CDR2 FQGTGA. CDR3 length equals 15 residues. As DNA, the CDR3 is TGTGCCAGCAGCTTAGGGCTAGCGGGGGACAATGAGCAGTTCTTC. Its translation: CASSLGLAGDNEQFF.

The chain carries TRBV25-1 and TRBJ1-5, with D possibly TRBD1 on 6 matching bases. The CDR3 has 13 residues. V lost 5 bases, J lost 7 bases, and 12 bases lay in between. Germline lookup yields CDR1 MGHDK and CDR2 SYGVNS. The CDR3 is CASSPTGNQPQHF. Here the CDR3 DNA reads TGTGCCAGCAGTCCAACAGGGAACCAGCCCCAGCATTTT.

J is TRBJ1-1 and V is TRBV5-4, with 8 bases identical to TRBD1. Unmatched junction bases numbered 11, after V lost 4 bases and J lost 0 bases. The V gene's germline CDR1 is SGHNT and CDR2 YYREEE (reference sequence). The CDR3 sequence is 17 residues long. CDR3 residues: CASSRGGTGYMNTEAFF. The CDR3 coding sequence is TGTGCCAGCAGCCGTGGGGGGACAGGCTATATGAACACTGAAGCTTTCTTT.

The genes are TRBV11-2 and TRBJ2-5; 9 bases map to TRBD2. This CDR3 is built from 15 residues. CDR1 and CDR2 from the germline V gene are SGHAT and FQNNGV. The ends lost 2 bases at V and 2 bases at J; junction bases unmatched: 3. CDR3 DNA sequence: TGTGCCAGCAGCTTACATCTAGCGGGGCAAGAGACCCAGTACTTC. Protein: CASSLHLAGQETQYF.

This clone has a handful of counts. V and J are TRBV7-3 and TRBJ1-6; 7 positions match TRBD1. V trimming: 5 bases; J trimming: 10 bases; junction bases outside the gene matches: 5. This CDR3 contains 13 residues. Germline V gene data show CDR1 as SGHTA and CDR2 as FQGTGA. As DNA, the CDR3 is TGTGCCAGCAGCCCGCAGGGGGAATCACCCCTCCACTTT. Its translation: CASSPQGESPLHF.

The V and J genes are TRBV4-1 and TRBJ2-7, with D possibly TRBD2 on 6 matching bases. This CDR3 spans 16 amino acids. V gave up 0 bases and J gave up 4 bases, with 16 bases separating them. Germline CDR1 MGHRA, CDR2 YSYEKL. The CDR3 sequence: CASSQDPGLLSYEQYF. In nucleotides, the CDR3 is TGCGCCAGCAGCCAAGACCCGGGACTCCTTTCTTACGAGCAGTACTTC.

In its sample, this clone was seen once. The genes are TRBV9 and TRBJ1-1; 8 bases match TRBD1. After removal of 3 bases from V and 4 bases from J, the junction contained 5 bases not matched to a gene. Per the germline V gene, CDR1 is SGDLS and CDR2 is YYNGEE. The CDR3 covers 14 residues. DNA for the CDR3: TGTGCCAGCAGCGCCGGACAGGGTGGCACTGAAGCTTTCTTT. The encoded protein is CASSAGQGGTEAFF.

The V and J genes are TRBV14 and TRBJ1-1; D is undetermined. Trimming pared 0 bases from V and 8 bases from J, leaving 13 bases between. The V gene's germline CDR1 is SGHDN and CDR2 FVKESK. The CDR3 is 14 amino acids. Here the CDR3 reads CASSQELKGEEAFF. As DNA, the CDR3 is TGTGCCAGCAGCCAAGAGTTGAAGGGAGAAGAAGCTTTCTTT.

V gene TRBV5-4 combines with J gene TRBJ2-1, with 8 bases fitting TRBD1. Germline assignment: CDR1 SGHNT and CDR2 YYREEE (reference sequence). The J segment lost 4 bases and the V segment lost 0 bases, leaving 3 bases of the junction unmatched. The CDR3 loop spans 15 amino acids. The CDR3 DNA is TGTGCCAGCAGCTTGGGGGACAGGCTATACAATGAGCAGTTCTTC. Encoded protein: CASSLGDRLYNEQFF.

J is TRBJ2-7 and V is TRBV3-1 (or the pseudogene TRBV3-2); D call uncertain. The CDR3 is 13 amino acids. Trimming took 1 base from V and 6 from J, leaving 10 bases between them. Per the germline V gene, CDR1 is LGHDT and CDR2 is YNNKEL (reference sequence). The CDR3: CASSQGADREQYF. CDR3 nucleotide sequence: TGTGCCAGCAGCCAAGGTGCAGATCGCGAGCAGTACTTC.

The chain couples TRBV14 to TRBJ2-7; D remains ambiguous. V lost 4 bases to trimming and J lost 1 base, with 8 bases between them. Germline values: CDR1 SGHDN, CDR2 FVKESK. The CDR3 runs 13 residues. The CDR3 sequence is CASSPRQSYEQYF. In nucleotides, the CDR3 is TGTGCCAGCAGCCCTCGACAATCCTACGAGCAGTACTTC.

This chain connects TRBV7-3 to TRBJ2-7, with 10 bases that match TRBD2. With V trimmed by 4 bases and J by 3 bases, 9 bases remained unmatched. The CDR3 is 16 residues long. Germline CDR1 SGHTA, CDR2 FQGTGA. The CDR3 nucleotides read TGTGCCAGCAGCTCCCCAACTAGCGGGACCCTCTACGAGCAGTACTTC. It translates to CASSSPTSGTLYEQYF.

The chain combines TRBV5-4 with TRBJ2-7; 11 positions match TRBD1. V gave up 5 bases and J gave up 4 bases; unmatched junction bases: 11. The CDR3 is made up of 16 amino acids. Germline assignment: CDR1 SGHNT and CDR2 YYREEE (reference sequence). The CDR3 spells CASRGSSGQGGYEQYF. The CDR3 nucleotides are TGTGCCAGCAGGGGGAGCTCGGGACAGGGGGGTTACGAGCAGTACTTC.